This TCR beta chain was recorded in a study of blood T cell repertoires in COVID-19. Across the whole study: Italy, Spain and the United States were the sources of the convalescent and acute COVID-19 samples. T cells, B-cell-depleted T cells, or PBMCs provided the cDNA or gDNA that served as material.

Original data processing: Estimates of nucleated cell counts were drawn from the amplification of reference gene primers. The data were produced by immunoSEQ multiplex PCR, yet TCRdb's version contains in-frame clones alone and is incomplete. V and J calls and clone size are copied from that table; D and trimming were computed from the DNA. The data hold roughly 250,000 clones, with approximately 86% observed a single time. CDR3 size: 14 residues. Per germline, CDR1 SGHRS and CDR2 YFSETQ. V was pared by 0 bases and J by 4 bases, with 9 bases between. The J gene is TRBJ2-3, the V gene TRBV5-1; D is possibly TRBD1 (5 bases). Specimen: peripheral blood. This receptor was obtained from a woman at least 80 years old with active or convalescent COVID-19. This chain's CDR3 is CASSLGAGSDTQYF. The DNA for the CDR3 is TGCGCCAGCAGCTTGGGGGCAGGGTCAGATACGCAGTATTTT.